The rows below give T cell receptor beta chains drawn from one sample of a study of T cells in Graves' hyperthyroidism and ophthalmopathy. Using its own MiXCR run on the multiplex PCR reads, TCRdb lists one record per CDR3 protein. Of around 300,000 distinct CDR3 sequences in the sample, about 14% were seen once. Sequenced: blood. The receptors here all came from a woman younger than 45 with Graves' hyperthyroidism. The CDR3 runs from the conserved cysteine through the conserved F or W. D genes are given only for firm matches. Size tells how often a clone was seen (once, few, many) or the class of an expanded clone, and some rows leave it out.

J gene,D gene,clone size,V gene,CDR3 DNA,CDR3 protein
TRBJ1-2,NA,many,TRBV29-1,TGCAGCGTTCGGGAAGGGGGTGGCTATGGCTACACCTTC,CSVREGGGYGYTF
TRBJ2-7,TRBD1,many,TRBV5-1,TGCGCCAGCAGGACCGGGACAGGACCCTACGAGCAGTACTTC,CASRTGTGPYEQYF
TRBJ2-7,NA,many,TRBV20-1,TGCAGTGCTAGAGGGTACCAAGGTCGGAGCTCCTACGAGCAGTACTTC,CSARGYQGRSSYEQYF
TRBJ1-2,NA,NA,TRBV28,TGTGCCAGCAGTCTTTCCGGGAACCCCAACTATGGCTACACCTTC,CASSLSGNPNYGYTF
TRBJ1-1,NA,many,TRBV12-3/TRBV12-4,TGTGCCAGCAGCCCGGGGCAGATGAACACTGAAGCTTTCTTT,CASSPGQMNTEAFF
TRBJ2-7,TRBD2,few,TRBV18,TGTGCCAGCTCACGAGAGCGGGAGGGCCTGGTCGAGCAGTACTTC,CASSREREGLVEQYF
TRBJ2-6,NA,NA,TRBV10-1,TGCGCCAGCAGTGAGCGGGTCCCGGCTGGGGCCAACGTCCTGACTTTC,CASSERVPAGANVLTF
TRBJ2-2,TRBD2,many,TRBV28,TGTGCCAGCAGTACCTACGCGGGGGTCCCCGGGGAGCTGTTTTTT,CASSTYAGVPGELFF
TRBJ1-5,TRBD1,few,TRBV29-1,TGCAGCGTTGAAATAGGGGGCGGTCAGCCCCAGCATTTT,CSVEIGGGQPQHF
TRBJ2-2,TRBD2,NA,TRBV4-1,TGCGCCAGCAGCCAATTAGCGGGAGGGATCGGGGAGCTGTTTTTT,CASSQLAGGIGELFF
TRBJ1-1,NA,few,TRBV6-2/TRBV6-3,TGTGCCGCGGCCGGGGTGGCAGGTCGAATGAACACTGAAGCTTTCTTT,CAAAGVAGRMNTEAFF
TRBJ2-1,TRBD1,NA,TRBV29-1,TGCAGCGTCGAAAGACCAGGGGGCCGAAACAATGAGCAGTTCTTC,CSVERPGGRNNEQFF
TRBJ2-2,TRBD1,NA,TRBV7-9,TGTGCCAGCAGCCCCGGGGACAGGGCGGGGGAGCTGTTTTTT,CASSPGDRAGELFF
TRBJ2-7,TRBD1,NA,TRBV12-3/TRBV12-4,TGTGCCAGCAGTTTAGTAGGGGGCGTCTACGAGCAGTACTTC,CASSLVGGVYEQYF
TRBJ2-1,TRBD2,once,TRBV13,TGTGCCAGCAGCTTAGGTTTGCGGGAGGGCCAAAGCAATGAGCACTTCTTC,CASSLGLREGQSNEHFF
TRBJ1-5,NA,few,TRBV27,TGTGCCAGCCGACTCGGAGGGAATCAGCCCCAGCATTTT,CASRLGGNQPQHF
TRBJ2-7,TRBD1,few,TRBV6-1,TGTGCCAGCAGCCAGACAGGGAAGGTCGACGAGCAGTACTTC,CASSQTGKVDEQYF
TRBJ2-1,NA,NA,TRBV18,TGTGCCAGCTCACCATCCTTAGGAGGGCGAGGAAATGAGCAGTTCTTC,CASSPSLGGRGNEQFF
TRBJ2-2,NA,many,TRBV12-3/TRBV12-4,TGTGCCACCGGGAACAGCGGCGGGGAGCTGTTTTTT,CATGNSGGELFF
TRBJ1-5,TRBD1,many,TRBV7-2,TGTGCCAGCAGCTTAACCCGGACAGGGAATCAGCCCCAGCATTTT,CASSLTRTGNQPQHF
TRBJ2-5,TRBD1,few,TRBV4-2,TGTGCCAGCAGCCAAGAGGGACAGGGTCAAGAGACCCAGTACTTC,CASSQEGQGQETQYF
TRBJ1-1,NA,few,TRBV20-1,TGCAGTGCTCCCATGAGTCAGGGGTCCAATGCTTTCTTT,CSAPMSQGSNAFF
TRBJ1-2,NA,many,TRBV27,TGTGCCAGCAGTCCCCCCTCGGGTGGCTACACCTTC,CASSPPSGGYTF
TRBJ2-5,NA,NA,TRBV13,TGTGCCAGCAGGCCGCATGTCCTGGGGACCCAGTACTTC,CASRPHVLGTQYF
TRBJ2-1,NA,NA,TRBV24-1,TGTGCCACCAGTGATCCATCCGGGACCGCGTTGGATGAGCAGTTCTTC,CATSDPSGTALDEQFF
TRBJ1-1,NA,many,TRBV12-3/TRBV12-4,TGTGCCAGCAGGAGGACAGTGAACACTGAAGCTTTCTTT,CASRRTVNTEAFF
TRBJ2-5,TRBD1,many,TRBV19,TGTGCCAGTAGTGGCGACAGGGTAGGAGAGACCCAGTACTTC,CASSGDRVGETQYF
TRBJ2-3,TRBD2,NA,TRBV20-1,TGCAGTGCTATGCCCCTAGCGGGAGTAGCAGATACGCAGTATTTT,CSAMPLAGVADTQYF
TRBJ2-3,TRBD2,NA,TRBV7-9,TGTGCCAGCAGCCCCTACATGACTAGCGGCCGCACAGATACGCAGTATTTT,CASSPYMTSGRTDTQYF
TRBJ1-6,NA,many,TRBV2,TGTGCCAGCAGTGAATTTTCCTCCTATAATTCACCCCTCCACTTT,CASSEFSSYNSPLHF
TRBJ1-5,NA,NA,TRBV12-3/TRBV12-4,TGTGCCAGCAGCCAGAAACATAGCAATCAGCCCCAGCATTTT,CASSQKHSNQPQHF
TRBJ2-5,TRBD2,many,TRBV27,TGTGCCAGCAGCCCTACACTAGCGGGGGGGGAGACCCAGTACTTC,CASSPTLAGGETQYF
TRBJ2-3,NA,many,TRBV20-1,TGCAGTGCTAGGTCAGTCGGGCGGGACCTCACAGATACGCAGTATTTT,CSARSVGRDLTDTQYF
TRBJ2-1,TRBD2,many,TRBV12-3/TRBV12-4,TGTGCCAGCAGTTTACGAGCGGGAGACCCATCACCCCACAATGAGCAGTTCTTC,CASSLRAGDPSPHNEQFF
TRBJ1-4,NA,many,TRBV11-2,TGTGCCAGCAGCGCCAGGGGAGGTAGTGCTGAAAAACTGTTTTTT,CASSARGGSAEKLFF
TRBJ1-1,NA,many,TRBV28,TGTGCCAGCAGTGCCGTGAACACTGAAGCTTTCTTT,CASSAVNTEAFF
TRBJ2-7,TRBD1,many,TRBV14,TGTGCCAGCAGCCAAGATAGTACAGGGGGCCGCGAGCAGTACTTC,CASSQDSTGGREQYF
TRBJ2-2,NA,NA,TRBV28,TGTGCGGCCACCGCGGGACATAACACCGGGGAGCTGTTTTTT,CAATAGHNTGELFF
TRBJ1-2,TRBD1,many,TRBV12-3/TRBV12-4,TGTGCCAGCAGTCCCGGGACAGATAGACCTAACTATGGCTACACCTTC,CASSPGTDRPNYGYTF
TRBJ2-7,TRBD2,many,TRBV29-1,TGCAGCGTTGAGTTCGGGAGGGCCCCTTACGAGCAGTACTTC,CSVEFGRAPYEQYF
TRBJ2-1,TRBD2,many,TRBV29-1,TGCAGCGTTGAAGTGGGAGGGCCCAATGAGCAGTTCTTC,CSVEVGGPNEQFF
TRBJ2-2,NA,few,TRBV5-6,TGTGCCAGCAGCCTGGGTTACACCGGGGAGCTGTTTTTT,CASSLGYTGELFF
TRBJ1-5,NA,many,TRBV7-8,TGTGCCAGCAGCCTCAGAACTCCGACGGGCGAAGACGGTCAGCCCCAGCATTTT,CASSLRTPTGEDGQPQHF
TRBJ2-1,NA,many,TRBV12-3/TRBV12-4,TGTGCCAGCAGTTTGGATGGGGGTTACAATGAGCAGTTCTTC,CASSLDGGYNEQFF
TRBJ2-7,NA,NA,TRBV11-2,TGTGCCAGCAGTAAAATCGGACGGTCCTACGAGCAGTACTTC,CASSKIGRSYEQYF
TRBJ2-5,NA,NA,TRBV7-9,TGTGCCAGCAACCCCGGGGGAGAGACCCAGTACTTC,CASNPGGETQYF
TRBJ2-7,NA,NA,TRBV9,TGTGCCAGCAGCACAGACAGACCAGGGCACAACGAGCAGTACTTC,CASSTDRPGHNEQYF
TRBJ2-1,TRBD1,few,TRBV7-9,TGTGCCAGCAGCCTGACAGGGGCCAGGTATGAGCAGTTCTTC,CASSLTGARYEQFF
TRBJ2-1,NA,many,TRBV27,TGTGCCAGCAGTTATCCTGAAACTTACAATGAGCAGTTCTTC,CASSYPETYNEQFF
TRBJ2-1,TRBD2,few,TRBV20-1,TGCAGTGCTAGAGCGGGAGGGAGGAATGAGCAGTTCTTC,CSARAGGRNEQFF
TRBJ1-2,TRBD1,once,TRBV2,TGTGCCAGCTCAGAGACCAGGGGGAATGGCTACACCTTC,CASSETRGNGYTF
TRBJ2-5,TRBD1,few,TRBV6-1,TGTGCCAGCGACTCGAGGGGGCTTCAAGAGACCCAGTACTTC,CASDSRGLQETQYF
TRBJ2-4,NA,few,TRBV20-1,TGCAGTGCTCCCGTGGAGGTCGAGGCCAAAAACATTCAGTACTTC,CSAPVEVEAKNIQYF
TRBJ2-3,NA,NA,TRBV24-1,TGTGCCACCAGTGGCCCCGGAGGGCCAGGACCAGATACGCAGTATTTT,CATSGPGGPGPDTQYF
TRBJ2-1,NA,NA,TRBV3-1,TGTGCCAGCAGCCAAGATATTAGGGCTCCCGGTGAGCAGTTCTTC,CASSQDIRAPGEQFF
TRBJ1-3,NA,few,TRBV7-6,TGTGCCAGCAGCTTAGTCTCCGGGCGCTCTGGAAACACCATATATTTT,CASSLVSGRSGNTIYF
TRBJ2-5,NA,many,TRBV10-1,TGCGCCAGCAGTGAAACCCTAGCCCGAGAGACCCAGTACTTC,CASSETLARETQYF